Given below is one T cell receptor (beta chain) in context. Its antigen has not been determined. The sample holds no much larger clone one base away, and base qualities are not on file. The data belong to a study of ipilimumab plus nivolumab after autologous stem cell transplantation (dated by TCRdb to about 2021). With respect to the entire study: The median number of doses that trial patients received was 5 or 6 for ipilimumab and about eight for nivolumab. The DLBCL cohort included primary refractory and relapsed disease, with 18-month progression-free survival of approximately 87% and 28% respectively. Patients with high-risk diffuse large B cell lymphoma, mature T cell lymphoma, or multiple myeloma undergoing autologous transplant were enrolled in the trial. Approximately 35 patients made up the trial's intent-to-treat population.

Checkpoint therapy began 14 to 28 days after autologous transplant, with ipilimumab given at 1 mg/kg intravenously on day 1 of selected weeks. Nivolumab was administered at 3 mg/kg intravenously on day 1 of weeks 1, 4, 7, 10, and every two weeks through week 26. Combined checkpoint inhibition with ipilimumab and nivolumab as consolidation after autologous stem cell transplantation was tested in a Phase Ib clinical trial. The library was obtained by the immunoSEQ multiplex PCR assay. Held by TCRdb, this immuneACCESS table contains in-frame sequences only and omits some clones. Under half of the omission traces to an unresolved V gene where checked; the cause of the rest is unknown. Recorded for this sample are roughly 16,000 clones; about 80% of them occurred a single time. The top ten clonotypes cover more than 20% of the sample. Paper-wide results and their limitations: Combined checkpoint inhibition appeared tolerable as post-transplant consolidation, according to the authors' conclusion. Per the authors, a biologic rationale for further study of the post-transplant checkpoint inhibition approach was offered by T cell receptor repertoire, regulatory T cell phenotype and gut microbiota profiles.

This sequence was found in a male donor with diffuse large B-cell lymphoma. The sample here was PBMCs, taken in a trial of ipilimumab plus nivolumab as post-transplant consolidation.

The sequenced DNA is TGTGCCAGCAGTGAAACGCGAGTCACCCAAGAGACCCAGTACTTC. This encodes CASSETRVTQETQYF. Recombination connected TRBV2 to TRBJ2-5; no D gene can be assigned with confidence. CDR1 SNHLY and CDR2 FYNNEI were looked up in the germline V gene. The CDR3, cysteine through phenylalanine, is 15 amino acids long. The kept DNA is CDR3 alone, 45 bases in frame from the first base. Relative to germline, V is 2 bases shorter and J is 1 base shorter, with 11 bases between their ends.